Described below is a single T cell receptor (beta chain) sequence and its context. The sample comes from a study of blood T cell repertoires in COVID-19. In the study overall: PBMCs, B-cell-depleted T cells, or T cells were the source of the cDNA or gDNA that made up the material.

Per the original methods: Reference gene primer amplification gave estimated nucleated cell counts. The data were produced by immunoSEQ multiplex PCR, yet TCRdb's version contains in-frame clones alone and is incomplete. Clone size and V and J calls were adopted from that table, with D and trimming inferred from the DNA. The sample records approximately 150,000 clones, 70% to 90% being singletons. Sequencing input: peripheral blood. The TCR was taken from a man between 65 and 85 years old with acute or convalescent COVID-19.

The CDR3 DNA sequence: TGCAGTGCTAGTGGTAGCGGGAGGGCCGGTTATGAGCAGTTCTTC. Protein sequence: CSASGSGRAGYEQFF. The chain uses TRBV20-1 and TRBJ2-1, with 11 positions matching TRBD2. J lost 8 bases, V lost 3 bases, and 9 bases had no gene match. Germline CDR1 and CDR2: DFQATT and SNEGSKA (reference sequence). The CDR3 has 15 amino acids.